Included here is one T cell receptor beta chain sequence, with context. This record belongs to a study of T cell responses to AZD1222 COVID-19 vaccine. Whole-study context: Timing groups of about 4 and about 12 weeks for second doses were pooled.

Sequenced by immunoSEQ multiplex PCR; TCRdb stores in-frame clones only, minus some. Of around 170,000 clones listed, roughly 88% were seen once; the top ten hold roughly 0.99%. With 3 bases removed from V and 6 bases from J, the gap between germline ends came to 7 bases. CDR1 and CDR2 (germline): SGHTA, FQGNSA. This CDR3 is 12 amino acids long. V usage is TRBV7-2 and J usage is TRBJ2-3; no definite D call. This material consisted of peripheral blood, taken on day 0 of AZD1222 vaccination. This receptor was identified in an adult in good health. The CDR3 nucleotides are TGTGCCAGCAGCTTGTTTTCGGATACGCAGTATTTT. It specifies CASSLFSDTQYF.